The following is a T cell receptor (beta chain) sequence with its context. The data originate from a study of cytomegalovirus exposure and HLA in healthy donors. This CDR3 comprises 15 residues. J was trimmed by 4 bases and V by 2 bases; bases with no gene match: 2. CDR1 and CDR2 (germline): MRHNA, SNTAGT. The PCR was carried out with 60 Vbeta primers and 13 Jbeta primers. Repertoires were generated with immunoSEQ multiplex PCR, while TCRdb's copy carries only in-frame clones and drops some. The table records about 170,000 clones, 70% to 90% of them present only once. This chain uses TRBV6-4 with TRBJ2-1, with 10 bases matching TRBD2. The receptor was isolated from a man aged 25 to 40 in good health and CMV-seropositive. Sequencing was performed on PBMCs. DNA of the CDR3: TGTGCCAGCAGTGACCTAGCGGGAGAATACAATGAGCAGTTCTTC. It yields the protein CASSDLAGEYNEQFF.